This T cell receptor beta chain was profiled in a study of blood T cell repertoires in COVID-19. About the study: Acute and convalescent COVID-19 samples came from the United States, Italy and Spain. PBMCs, B-cell-depleted T cells, or T cells were the source of the cDNA or gDNA that made up the material.

The CDR3 has 18 residues. The germline V gene has CDR1 SGHTA and CDR2 FQGNSA. Trimming cost V 1 base and J 0 bases, with 19 bases left between them. In the source study's methods: How many nucleated cells were present was estimated from reference gene primer amplification. Profiled with immunoSEQ multiplex PCR; TCRdb holds only in-frame clones, not every one. V and J calls and clone size are copied from that table; D and trimming were computed from the DNA. The sample contains approximately 52,000 clones, about 90% of which appear only once. The chain recombines TRBV7-2 with TRBJ2-7; TRBD2 is a possible D gene (7 bases). The receptor was isolated from a human donor with active COVID-19. The donor label of this sample is uncertain. Sequencing used peripheral blood. For the CDR3, the DNA is TGTGCCAGCAGCTTAGAGAGGGGGAGGGGGGACTTCTCCTACGAGCAGTACTTC. This sequence encodes CASSLERGRGDFSYEQYF. Variable domain in full (rest from reference TRBV7-2 and TRBJ2-7): GAGVSQSPSNKVTEKGKDVELRCDPISGHTALYWYRQSLGQGLEFLIYFQGNSAPDKSGLPSDRFSAERTGGSVSTLTIQRTQQEDSAVYLCASSLERGRGDFSYEQYFGPGTRLTVT.